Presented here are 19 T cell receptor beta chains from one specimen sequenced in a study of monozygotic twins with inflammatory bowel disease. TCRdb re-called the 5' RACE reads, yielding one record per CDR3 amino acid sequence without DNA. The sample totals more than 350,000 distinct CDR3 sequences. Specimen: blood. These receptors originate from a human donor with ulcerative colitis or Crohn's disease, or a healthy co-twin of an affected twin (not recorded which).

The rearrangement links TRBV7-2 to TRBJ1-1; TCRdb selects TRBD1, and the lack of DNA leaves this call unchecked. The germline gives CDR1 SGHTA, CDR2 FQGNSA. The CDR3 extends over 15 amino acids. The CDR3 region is CASSPGTGWGTEAFF.

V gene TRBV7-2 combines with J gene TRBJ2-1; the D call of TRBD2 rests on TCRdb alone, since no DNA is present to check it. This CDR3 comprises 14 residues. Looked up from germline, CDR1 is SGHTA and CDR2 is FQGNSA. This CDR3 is CASSLLRLAEEQFF.

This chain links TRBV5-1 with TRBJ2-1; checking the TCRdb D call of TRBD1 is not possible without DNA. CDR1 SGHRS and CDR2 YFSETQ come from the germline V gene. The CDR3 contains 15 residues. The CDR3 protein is CASSSRQGPHNEQFF.

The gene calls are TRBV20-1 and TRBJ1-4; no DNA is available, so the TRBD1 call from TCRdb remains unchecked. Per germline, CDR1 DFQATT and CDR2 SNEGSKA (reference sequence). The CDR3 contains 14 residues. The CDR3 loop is CSARYSDRNEKLFF.

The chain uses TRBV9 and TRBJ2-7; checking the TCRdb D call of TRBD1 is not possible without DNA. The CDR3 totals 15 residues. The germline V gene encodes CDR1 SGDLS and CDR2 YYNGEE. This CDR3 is CASSVGGQGLREQYF.

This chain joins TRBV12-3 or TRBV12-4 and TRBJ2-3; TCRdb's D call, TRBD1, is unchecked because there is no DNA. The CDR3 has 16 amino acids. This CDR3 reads CASSFRGRAITDTQYF.

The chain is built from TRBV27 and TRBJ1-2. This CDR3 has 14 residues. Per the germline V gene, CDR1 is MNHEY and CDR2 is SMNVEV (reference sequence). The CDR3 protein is CASSLREIGYGYTF.

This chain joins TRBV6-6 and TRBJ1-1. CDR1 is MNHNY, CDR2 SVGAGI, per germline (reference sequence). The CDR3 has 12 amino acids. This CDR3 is CASSYGRTEAFF.

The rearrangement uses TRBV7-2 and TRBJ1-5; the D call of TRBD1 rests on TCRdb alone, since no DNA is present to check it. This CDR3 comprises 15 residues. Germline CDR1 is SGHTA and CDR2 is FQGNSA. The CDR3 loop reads CASSWKPGDNQPQHF.

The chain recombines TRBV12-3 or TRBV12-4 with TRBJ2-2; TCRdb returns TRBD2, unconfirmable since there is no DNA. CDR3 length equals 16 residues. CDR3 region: CASRLLTSGKTGELFF.

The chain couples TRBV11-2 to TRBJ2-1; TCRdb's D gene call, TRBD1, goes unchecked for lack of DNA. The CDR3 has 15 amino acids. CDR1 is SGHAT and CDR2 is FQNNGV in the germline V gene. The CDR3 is CASRPGSGGPGEQFF.

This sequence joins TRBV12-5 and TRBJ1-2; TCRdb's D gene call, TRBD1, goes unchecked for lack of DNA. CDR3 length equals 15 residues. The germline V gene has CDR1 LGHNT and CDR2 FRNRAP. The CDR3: CASGLSTGGHPGYTF.

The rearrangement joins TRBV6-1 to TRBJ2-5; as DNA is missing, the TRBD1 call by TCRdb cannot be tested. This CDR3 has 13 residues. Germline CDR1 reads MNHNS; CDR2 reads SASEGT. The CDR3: CASRKGQRETQYF.

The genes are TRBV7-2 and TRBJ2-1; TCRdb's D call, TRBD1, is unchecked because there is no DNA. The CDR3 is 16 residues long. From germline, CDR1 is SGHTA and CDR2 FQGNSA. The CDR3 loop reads CASSPNAGTVRNEQFF. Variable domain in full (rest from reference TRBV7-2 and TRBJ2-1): GAGVSQSPSNKVTEKGKDVELRCDPISGHTALYWYRQSLGQGLEFLIYFQGNSAPDKSGLPSDRFSAERTGGSVSTLTIQRTQQEDSAVYLCASSPNAGTVRNEQFFGPGTRLTVL.

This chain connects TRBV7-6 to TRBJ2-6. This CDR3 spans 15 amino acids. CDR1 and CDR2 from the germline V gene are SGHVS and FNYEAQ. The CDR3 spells CASSSEVSGANVLTF.

The CDR3 is CATSRTGAPTDTQYF. V usage is TRBV15 and J usage is TRBJ2-3; TCRdb outputs TRBD1, but without DNA this stays unchecked. Per the germline V gene, CDR1 is LNHNV and CDR2 is YYDKDF (reference sequence). This CDR3 region has 15 residues.

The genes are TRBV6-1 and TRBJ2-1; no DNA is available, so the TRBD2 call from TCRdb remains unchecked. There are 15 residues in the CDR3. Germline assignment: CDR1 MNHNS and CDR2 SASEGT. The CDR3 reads CASSPTGTTYNEQFF.

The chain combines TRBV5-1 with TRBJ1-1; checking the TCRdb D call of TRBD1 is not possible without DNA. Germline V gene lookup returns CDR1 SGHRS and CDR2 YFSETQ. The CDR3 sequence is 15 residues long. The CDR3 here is CASSSGTGMNTEAFF.

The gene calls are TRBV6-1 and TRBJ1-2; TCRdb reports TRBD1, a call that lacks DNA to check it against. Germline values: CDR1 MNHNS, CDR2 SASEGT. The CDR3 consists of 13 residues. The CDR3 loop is CASSESGAYGYTF.